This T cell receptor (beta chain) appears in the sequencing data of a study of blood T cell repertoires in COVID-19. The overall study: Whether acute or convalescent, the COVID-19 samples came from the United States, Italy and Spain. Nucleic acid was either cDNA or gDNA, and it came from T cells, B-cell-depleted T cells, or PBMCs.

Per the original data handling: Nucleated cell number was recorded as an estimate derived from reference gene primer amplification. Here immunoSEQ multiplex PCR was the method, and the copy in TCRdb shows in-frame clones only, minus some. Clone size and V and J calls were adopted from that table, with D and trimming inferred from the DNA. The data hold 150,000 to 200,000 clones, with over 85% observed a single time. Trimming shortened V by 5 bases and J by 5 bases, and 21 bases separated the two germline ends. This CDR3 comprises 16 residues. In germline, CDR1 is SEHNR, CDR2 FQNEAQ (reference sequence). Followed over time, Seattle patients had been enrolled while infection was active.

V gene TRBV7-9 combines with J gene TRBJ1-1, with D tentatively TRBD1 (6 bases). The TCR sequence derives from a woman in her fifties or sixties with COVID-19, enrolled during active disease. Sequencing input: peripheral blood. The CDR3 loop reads CASSETGFLMFTEAFF. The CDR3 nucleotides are TGTGCCAGCAGCGAAACAGGGTTTTTAATGTTTACTGAAGCTTTCTTT.